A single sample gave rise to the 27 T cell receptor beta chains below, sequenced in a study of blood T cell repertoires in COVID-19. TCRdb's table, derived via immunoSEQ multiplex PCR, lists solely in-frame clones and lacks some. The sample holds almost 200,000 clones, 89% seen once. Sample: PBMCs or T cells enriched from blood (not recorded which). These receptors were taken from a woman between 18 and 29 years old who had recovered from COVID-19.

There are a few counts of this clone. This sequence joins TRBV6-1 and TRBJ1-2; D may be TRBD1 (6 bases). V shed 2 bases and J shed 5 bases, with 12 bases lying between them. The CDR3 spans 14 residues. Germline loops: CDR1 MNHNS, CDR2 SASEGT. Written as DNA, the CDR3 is TGTGCCAGCAGTGAAAGGACAGCTTTTTATGGCTACACCTTC. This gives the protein CASSERTAFYGYTF.

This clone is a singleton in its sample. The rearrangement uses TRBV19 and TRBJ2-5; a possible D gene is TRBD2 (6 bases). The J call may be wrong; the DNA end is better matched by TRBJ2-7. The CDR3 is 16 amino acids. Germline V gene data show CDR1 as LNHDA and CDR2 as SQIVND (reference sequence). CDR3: CASSIEGRGSFSEQYF. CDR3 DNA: TGTGCCAGTAGTATAGAAGGGCGGGGATCCTTTAGCGAGCAGTACTTC.

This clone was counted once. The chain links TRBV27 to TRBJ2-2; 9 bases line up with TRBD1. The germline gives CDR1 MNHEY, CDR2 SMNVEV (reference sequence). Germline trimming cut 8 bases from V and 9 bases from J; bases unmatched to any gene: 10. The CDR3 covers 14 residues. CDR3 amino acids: CASRPGQGWRELFF. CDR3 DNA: TGTGCCAGCCGCCCGGGACAGGGTTGGAGGGAGCTGTTTTTT.

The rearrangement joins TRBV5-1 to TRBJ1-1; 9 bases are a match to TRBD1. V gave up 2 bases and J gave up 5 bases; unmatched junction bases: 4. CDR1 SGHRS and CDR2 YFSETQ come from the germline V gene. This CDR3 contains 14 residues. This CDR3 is CASSFSGQGTEAFF. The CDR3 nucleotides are TGCGCCAGCAGCTTTAGCGGACAGGGGACTGAAGCTTTCTTT.

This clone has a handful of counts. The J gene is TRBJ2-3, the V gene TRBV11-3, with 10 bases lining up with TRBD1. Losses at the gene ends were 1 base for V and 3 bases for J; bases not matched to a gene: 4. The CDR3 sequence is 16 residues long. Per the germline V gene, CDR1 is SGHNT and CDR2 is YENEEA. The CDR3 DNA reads TGTGCCAGCAGCTTAGGACAGGGGGCACAAACAGATACGCAGTATTTT. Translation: CASSLGQGAQTDTQYF.

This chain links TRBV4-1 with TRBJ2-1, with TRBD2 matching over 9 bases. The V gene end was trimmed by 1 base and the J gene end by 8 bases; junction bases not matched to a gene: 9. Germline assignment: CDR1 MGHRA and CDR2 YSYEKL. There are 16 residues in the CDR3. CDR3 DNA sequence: TGCGCCAGCAGCCAAGCGGGCGGGGGGGCCGGGCATGAGCAGTTCTTC. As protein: CASSQAGGGAGHEQFF.

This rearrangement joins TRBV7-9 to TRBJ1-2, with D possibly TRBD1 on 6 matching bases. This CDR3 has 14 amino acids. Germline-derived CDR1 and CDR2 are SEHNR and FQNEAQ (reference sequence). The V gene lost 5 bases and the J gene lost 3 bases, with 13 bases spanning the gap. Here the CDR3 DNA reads TGTGCCAGCAGCACGACACGGACAGACTATGGCTACACCTTC. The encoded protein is CASSTTRTDYGYTF.

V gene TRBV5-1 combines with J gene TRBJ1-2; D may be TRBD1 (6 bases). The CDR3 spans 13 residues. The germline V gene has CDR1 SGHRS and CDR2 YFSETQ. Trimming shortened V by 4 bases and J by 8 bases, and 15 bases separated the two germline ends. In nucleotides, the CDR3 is TGCGCCAGCAGCCGGACAGCTTTGGGGGGCTACACCTTC. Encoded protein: CASSRTALGGYTF.

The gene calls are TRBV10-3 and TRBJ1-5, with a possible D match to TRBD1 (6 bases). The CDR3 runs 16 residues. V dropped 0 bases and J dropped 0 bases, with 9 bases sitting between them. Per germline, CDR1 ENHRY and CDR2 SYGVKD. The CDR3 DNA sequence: TGTGCCATCAGTGAGTCCCCAGGGGCTAGCAATCAGCCCCAGCATTTT. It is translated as CAISESPGASNQPQHF.

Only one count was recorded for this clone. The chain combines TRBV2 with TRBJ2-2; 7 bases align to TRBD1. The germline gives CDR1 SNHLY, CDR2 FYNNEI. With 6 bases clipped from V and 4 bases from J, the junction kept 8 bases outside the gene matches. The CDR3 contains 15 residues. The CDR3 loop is CASRERTGGTGELFF. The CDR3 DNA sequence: TGTGCCAGCAGGGAACGGACAGGAGGCACCGGGGAGCTGTTTTTT.

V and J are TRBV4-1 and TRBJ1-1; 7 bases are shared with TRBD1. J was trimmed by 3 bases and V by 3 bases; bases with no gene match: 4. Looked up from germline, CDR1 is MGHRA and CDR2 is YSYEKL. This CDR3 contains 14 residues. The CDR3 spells CASSQGQRDTEAFF. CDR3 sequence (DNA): TGCGCCAGCAGCCAGGGACAGAGAGACACTGAAGCTTTCTTT.

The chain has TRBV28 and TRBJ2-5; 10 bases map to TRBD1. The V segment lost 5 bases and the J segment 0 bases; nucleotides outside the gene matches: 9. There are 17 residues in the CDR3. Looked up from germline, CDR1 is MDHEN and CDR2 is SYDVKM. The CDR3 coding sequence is TGTGCCAGCAGTCCCCTCCCCGGGACAGGGGACCAAGAGACCCAGTACTTC. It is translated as CASSPLPGTGDQETQYF.

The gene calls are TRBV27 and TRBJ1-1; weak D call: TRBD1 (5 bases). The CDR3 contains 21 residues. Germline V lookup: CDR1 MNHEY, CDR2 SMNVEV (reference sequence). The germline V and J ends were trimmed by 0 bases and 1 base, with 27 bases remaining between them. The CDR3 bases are TGTGCCAGCAGTTTATCTCTCTCTGTGGGTGCGGGGCATAGAAGGAACACTGAAGCTTTCTTT. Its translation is CASSLSLSVGAGHRRNTEAFF.

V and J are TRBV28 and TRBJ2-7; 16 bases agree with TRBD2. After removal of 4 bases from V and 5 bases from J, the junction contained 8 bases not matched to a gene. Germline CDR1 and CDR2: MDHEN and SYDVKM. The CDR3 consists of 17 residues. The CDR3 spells CASSSSGLAGGPDEQYF. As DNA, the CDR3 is TGTGCCAGCAGTTCCTCGGGACTAGCGGGGGGGCCGGACGAGCAGTACTTC.

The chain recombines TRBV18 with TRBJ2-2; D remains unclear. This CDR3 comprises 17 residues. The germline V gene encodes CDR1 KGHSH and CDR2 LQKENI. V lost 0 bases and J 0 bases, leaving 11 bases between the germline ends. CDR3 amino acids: CASSPPSQPSNTGELFF. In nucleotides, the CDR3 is TGTGCCAGCTCACCACCCTCACAGCCTTCGAACACCGGGGAGCTGTTTTTT. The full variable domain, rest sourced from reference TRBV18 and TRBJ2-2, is NAGVMQNPRHLVRRRGQEARLRCSPMKGHSHVYWYRQLPEEGLKFMVYLQKENIIDESGMPKERFSAEFPKEGPSILRIQQVVRGDSAAYFCASSPPSQPSNTGELFFGEGSRLTVL.

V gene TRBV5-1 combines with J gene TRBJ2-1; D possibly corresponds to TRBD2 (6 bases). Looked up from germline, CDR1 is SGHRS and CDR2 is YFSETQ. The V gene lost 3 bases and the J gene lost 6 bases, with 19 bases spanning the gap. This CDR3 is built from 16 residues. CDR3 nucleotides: TGCGCCAGCAGCTCTCGATCCGGGACTCTTTTCAATGAGCAGTTCTTC. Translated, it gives CASSSRSGTLFNEQFF.

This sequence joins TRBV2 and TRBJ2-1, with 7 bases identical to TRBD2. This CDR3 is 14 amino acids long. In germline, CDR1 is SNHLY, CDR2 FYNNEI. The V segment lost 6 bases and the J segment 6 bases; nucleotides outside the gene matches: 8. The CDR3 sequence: CASRWGGSGNEQFF. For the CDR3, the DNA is TGTGCCAGCAGGTGGGGGGGAAGTGGCAATGAGCAGTTCTTC.

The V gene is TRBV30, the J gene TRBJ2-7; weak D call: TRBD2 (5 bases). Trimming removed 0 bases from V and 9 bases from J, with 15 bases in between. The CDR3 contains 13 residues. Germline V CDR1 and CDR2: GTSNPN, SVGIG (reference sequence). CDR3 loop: CAWSVSRESRQYF. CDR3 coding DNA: TGTGCCTGGAGTGTATCTAGGGAGTCGCGGCAGTACTTC.

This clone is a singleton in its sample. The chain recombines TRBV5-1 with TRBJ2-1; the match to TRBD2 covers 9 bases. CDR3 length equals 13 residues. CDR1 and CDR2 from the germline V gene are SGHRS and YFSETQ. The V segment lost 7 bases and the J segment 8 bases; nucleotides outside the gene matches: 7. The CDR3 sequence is CASGHGLAYEQFF. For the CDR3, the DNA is TGCGCCAGCGGCCATGGACTAGCGTATGAGCAGTTCTTC.

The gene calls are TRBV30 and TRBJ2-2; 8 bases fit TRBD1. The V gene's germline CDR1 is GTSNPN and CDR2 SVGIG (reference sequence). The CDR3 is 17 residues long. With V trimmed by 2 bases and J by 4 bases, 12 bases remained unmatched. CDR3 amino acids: CAWSYRRTGQGTGELFF. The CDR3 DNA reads TGTGCCTGGAGTTATCGACGGACAGGGCAAGGCACCGGGGAGCTGTTTTTT. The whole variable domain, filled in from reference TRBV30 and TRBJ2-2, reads SQTIHQWPATLVQPVGSPLSLECTVEGTSNPNLYWYRQAAGRGLQLLFYSVGIGQISSEVPQNLSASRPQDRQFILSSKKLLLSDSGFYLCAWSYRRTGQGTGELFFGEGSRLTVL.

CDR3 in amino acids: CASSIKSSNQPQHF. CDR3 coding DNA: TGTGCCAGTAGTATTAAGAGTAGCAATCAGCCCCAGCATTTT. The chain uses TRBV19 and TRBJ1-5; unclear D gene. Germline assignment: CDR1 LNHDA and CDR2 SQIVND (reference sequence). The CDR3 is 14 residues long. The germline V and J ends were trimmed by 3 bases and 0 bases, with 6 bases remaining between them.

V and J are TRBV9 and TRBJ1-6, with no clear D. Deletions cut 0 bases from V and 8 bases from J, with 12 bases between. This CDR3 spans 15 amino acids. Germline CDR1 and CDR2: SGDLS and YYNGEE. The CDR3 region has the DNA TGTGCCAGCAGCGTAGGTGGCAGGAGGGATTCACCCCTCCACTTT. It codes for CASSVGGRRDSPLHF.

The chain's CDR3 is CASSFQGTGMNTEAFF. In DNA form, the CDR3 reads TGTGCCAGCAGCTTCCAAGGGACAGGGATGAACACTGAAGCTTTCTTT. The V and J genes are TRBV7-2 and TRBJ1-1; TRBD1 aligns across 9 bases. The J segment lost 0 bases and the V segment lost 3 bases, leaving 5 bases of the junction unmatched. Germline V CDR1 and CDR2: SGHTA, FQGNSA. This CDR3 is 16 amino acids long.

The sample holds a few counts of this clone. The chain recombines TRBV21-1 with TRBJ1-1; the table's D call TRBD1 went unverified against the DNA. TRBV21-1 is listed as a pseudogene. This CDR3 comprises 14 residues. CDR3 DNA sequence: TGTGCCAGCAGCAAACGGGACAGGGGGCTTCGGGCTTTCTTT. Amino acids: CASSKRDRGLRAFF.

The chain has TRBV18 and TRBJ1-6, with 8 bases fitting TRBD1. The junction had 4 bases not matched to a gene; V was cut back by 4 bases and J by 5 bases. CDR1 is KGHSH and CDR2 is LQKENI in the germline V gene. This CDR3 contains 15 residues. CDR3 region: CASSRGQGNNSPLHF. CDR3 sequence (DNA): TGTGCCAGCTCACGAGGACAGGGAAATAATTCACCCCTCCACTTT.

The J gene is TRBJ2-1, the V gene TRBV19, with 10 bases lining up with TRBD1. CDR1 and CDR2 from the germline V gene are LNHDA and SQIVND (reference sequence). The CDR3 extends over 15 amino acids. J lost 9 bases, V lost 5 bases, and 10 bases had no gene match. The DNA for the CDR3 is TGTGCCAGTAGTCCCCGACAGGGGGCTCAACCTGAGCAGTTCTTC. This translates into CASSPRQGAQPEQFF.

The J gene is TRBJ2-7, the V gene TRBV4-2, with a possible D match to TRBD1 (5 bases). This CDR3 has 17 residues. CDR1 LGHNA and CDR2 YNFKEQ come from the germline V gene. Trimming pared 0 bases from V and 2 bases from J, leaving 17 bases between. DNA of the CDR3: TGTGCCAGCAGCCAAGAATCAGGACAAACAGCCCCCTACGAGCAGTACTTC. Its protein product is CASSQESGQTAPYEQYF.